Below are 14 T cell receptor beta chains sequenced from a single sample in a study of control samples from healthy donors and cancer patients (dated by TCRdb to 2020 to 2022). Library preparation was by the immunoSEQ multiplex PCR assay. What TCRdb holds here is the immuneACCESS table cut down to in-frame rearrangements. Part of the clones is not present; checked against another copy, under half of the missing clones reflect an unresolved V gene, and the others are unexplained. The sample profile shows some 34,000 clones; approximately 94% of them were found once. Jointly, the top ten make up approximately 1.7% of the sample. Specimen: PBMCs. The receptors here all came from a man aged 40-49 years with colorectal cancer.

This clone was observed once. The chain is built from TRBV6-1 and TRBJ1-1; D is unresolved. The CDR3 totals 15 residues. Trimming took 1 base from V and 1 from J, leaving 10 bases between them. Germline loops: CDR1 MNHNS, CDR2 SASEGT. As DNA, the CDR3 is TGTGCCAGCAGTGAAGTGGGAAGGGCGAACACTGAAGCTTTCTTT. Translation gives CASSEVGRANTEAFF.

This rearrangement joins TRBV6-5 to TRBJ1-2; 9 bases are a match to TRBD1. Germline V gives CDR1 MNHEY, CDR2 SVGAGI. The ends lost 2 bases at V and 13 bases at J; junction bases unmatched: 8. There are 13 residues in the CDR3. The CDR3 region has the DNA TGTGCCAGCAGTTACGACGGGACAGGGCAGTTCACCTTC. Its translation: CASSYDGTGQFTF.

CDR3 sequence reads: CASSAGGAADTQYF. The CDR3, as DNA: TGTGCCAGCAGTGCGGGGGGGGCTGCAGATACGCAGTATTTT. This chain uses TRBV2 with TRBJ2-3; 8 bases align to TRBD2. V lost 4 bases and J lost 4; bases outside the gene matches: 4. The CDR3 spans 14 residues. The germline gives CDR1 SNHLY, CDR2 FYNNEI.

The chain joins TRBV5-4 to TRBJ2-5; 7 bases map to TRBD1. The CDR3 totals 14 residues. V gave up 4 bases and J gave up 2 bases; unmatched junction bases: 5. Germline V lookup: CDR1 SGHNT, CDR2 YYREEE (reference sequence). The CDR3 DNA is TGTGCCAGCAGCCCGGGACAGTCGCAAGAGACCCAGTACTTC. Translating gives CASSPGQSQETQYF.

V and J are TRBV5-5 and TRBJ1-1, with unresolved D. CDR1 is SGHKS, CDR2 YYEKEE, per germline (reference sequence). Between the trimmed V and J ends, which lost 1 base and 5 bases, there was a span of 9 bases. The length of the CDR3 is 13 residues. CDR3 protein: CASSLRPGTEAFF. The CDR3 nucleotides are TGTGCCAGCAGCTTGCGGCCGGGGACTGAAGCTTTCTTT. The full variable domain, rest sourced from reference TRBV5-5 and TRBJ1-1, is DAGVTQSPTHLIKTRGQQVTLRCSPISGHKSVSWYQQVLGQGPQFIFQYYEKEERGRGNFPDRFSARQFPNYSSELNVNALLLGDSALYLCASSLRPGTEAFFGQGTRLTVV.

The CDR3 sequence is CASSGGQGPAYGYTF. The DNA for the CDR3 is TGTGCCAGCAGCGGGGGACAGGGGCCAGCATATGGCTACACCTTC. The chain is built from TRBV5-4 and TRBJ1-2; 10 positions match TRBD1. CDR1 is SGHNT and CDR2 is YYREEE in the germline V gene (reference sequence). The J segment lost 5 bases and the V segment lost 4 bases, leaving 8 bases of the junction unmatched. The CDR3 is 15 amino acids. Based on the CDR3 plus reference TRBV5-4 and TRBJ1-2, the full variable domain is ETGVTQSPTHLIKTRGQQVTLRCSSQSGHNTVSWYQQALGQGPQFIFQYYREEENGRGNFPPRFSGLQFPNYSSELNVNALELDDSALYLCASSGGQGPAYGYTFGSGTRLTVV.

The gene calls are TRBV5-1 and TRBJ1-2; 7 positions match TRBD1. The CDR3 covers 16 residues. Germline CDR1 is SGHRS and CDR2 is YFSETQ. Unmatched junction bases numbered 7, after V lost 2 bases and J lost 0 bases. CDR3 nucleotides: TGCGCCAGCAGCTTACCCGGACAGGAATCTAACTATGGCTACACCTTC. Protein: CASSLPGQESNYGYTF. Full variable domain (missing parts from reference TRBV5-1 and TRBJ1-2): KAGVTQTPRYLIKTRGQQVTLSCSPISGHRSVSWYQQTPGQGLQFLFEYFSETQRNKGNFPGRFSGRQFSNSRSEMNVSTLELGDSALYLCASSLPGQESNYGYTFGSGTRLTVV.

The chain couples TRBV7-2 to TRBJ1-6; the match to TRBD1 covers 10 bases. The CDR3 totals 14 residues. The junction had 3 bases not matched to a gene; V was cut back by 4 bases and J by 9 bases. Germline V gene data show CDR1 as SGHTA and CDR2 as FQGNSA. The CDR3 nucleotides read TGTGCCAGCAGCTGGGGACAGGGGCTTTCACCCCTCCACTTT. Its translation: CASSWGQGLSPLHF.

Here the CDR3 reads CASSRFQYEKLFF. In DNA, the CDR3 is TGTGCCAGCAGCCGCTTCCAGTATGAAAAACTGTTTTTT. The chain combines TRBV7-9 with TRBJ1-4, with no clear D. The CDR3 length is 13 residues. Per the germline V gene, CDR1 is SEHNR and CDR2 is FQNEAQ (reference sequence). The V end was cut by 5 bases, the J end by 6 bases, with 10 bases between.

The J gene is TRBJ2-2, the V gene TRBV9; TRBD1 matches at 12 bases. V was pared by 3 bases and J by 7 bases, with 10 bases of the junction left unmatched. Per the germline V gene, CDR1 is SGDLS and CDR2 is YYNGEE. The CDR3 is made up of 17 amino acids. The CDR3 protein is CASSDNRDRGPYGELFF. The CDR3 DNA is TGTGCCAGCAGCGACAACCGGGACAGGGGGCCTTACGGGGAGCTGTTTTTT.

This chain joins TRBV6-5 and TRBJ1-2; 7 positions agree with TRBD1. The ends lost 2 bases at V and 4 bases at J; junction bases unmatched: 10. Germline values: CDR1 MNHEY, CDR2 SVGAGI. This CDR3 is built from 16 residues. CDR3 protein: CASSYERGRLIYGYTF. The CDR3 region has the DNA TGTGCCAGCAGTTACGAGAGGGGGCGCCTAATCTATGGCTACACCTTC.

The chain couples TRBV6-2 or TRBV6-3 to TRBJ2-1, with TRBD2 matching over 12 bases. The CDR3 covers 15 residues. Trimming at V came to 5 bases and at J to 3 bases, leaving 2 bases not matched to a gene. The germline gives CDR1 MNHEY, CDR2 SVGEGT. CDR3: CASSRLAGVYNEQFF. In DNA form, the CDR3 reads TGTGCCAGCAGTCGACTAGCGGGGGTCTACAATGAGCAGTTCTTC.

The genes are TRBV7-9 and TRBJ1-1; D gene uncertain. V was trimmed by 0 bases and J by 0 bases, leaving 14 bases between them. Germline V gene data show CDR1 as SEHNR and CDR2 as FQNEAQ (reference sequence). There are 17 residues in the CDR3. CDR3 sequence: CASSLAPAQFMNTEAFF. CDR3 DNA sequence: TGTGCCAGCAGCTTAGCCCCAGCCCAGTTCATGAACACTGAAGCTTTCTTT. Based on the CDR3 plus reference TRBV7-9 and TRBJ1-1, the full variable domain is DTGVSQNPRHKITKRGQNVTFRCDPISEHNRLYWYRQTLGQGPEFLTYFQNEAQLEKSRLLSDRFSAERPKGSFSTLEIQRTEQGDSAMYLCASSLAPAQFMNTEAFFGQGTRLTVV.

Details on this clone: An end of the junction does not agree with germline; a read error may underlie this. V and J are TRBV30 and TRBJ1-2; D is perhaps TRBD1 (6 bases). Germline CDR1 GTSNPN, CDR2 SVGIG (reference sequence). The CDR3 contains 19 residues. The CDR3 reads CAGRLRGSILVALGYGYTF. CDR3 bases: TGTGCCGGGAGACTAAGGGGGAGTATTCTTGTAGCGTTGGGCTATGGCTACACCTTC.